These T cell receptor beta chains were read from a single sample in a study of control samples from healthy donors and cancer patients. The method was immunoSEQ multiplex PCR; TCRdb's version includes in-frame clones alone and lacks a portion of them. The table shows 150,000 to 200,000 clones, with 85% to 90% occurring only once. The sequenced material came from blood. These receptors were collected from a woman aged 25-40 years in good health. CDR3s include the opening cysteine and the closing phenylalanine or tryptophan. D genes are given only for firm matches. Rows give clone size only sometimes, using once, few, many, or a class for an expanded clone.

abundance: -; v_gene: TRBV14; j_gene: TRBJ1-4; d_gene: -; CDR3nt: TGTGCCAGCAGCCAGCCGCCAACTAATGAAAAACTGTTTTTT; CDR3aa: CASSQPPTNEKLFF
abundance: -; v_gene: TRBV18; j_gene: TRBJ1-2; d_gene: -; CDR3nt: TGTGCCAGCTCACCAATTGGCCGTGGCTACACCTTC; CDR3aa: CASSPIGRGYTF
abundance: -; v_gene: TRBV5-1; j_gene: TRBJ1-6; d_gene: -; CDR3nt: TGCGCCAGCAGCTTGCAGGGGAGGGAGGGTTCACCCCTCCACTTT; CDR3aa: CASSLQGREGSPLHF
abundance: few; v_gene: TRBV3-1/TRBV3-2; j_gene: TRBJ1-4; d_gene: -; CDR3nt: TGTGCCAGCAGATCGACAGGCCTTAATGAAAAACTGTTTTTT; CDR3aa: CASRSTGLNEKLFF
abundance: -; v_gene: TRBV10-3; j_gene: TRBJ2-6; d_gene: -; CDR3nt: TGTGCCATCAGTGATGGGGGTTGGTTTGGGGCCAACGTCCTGACTTTC; CDR3aa: CAISDGGWFGANVLTF
abundance: -; v_gene: TRBV9; j_gene: TRBJ1-2; d_gene: TRBD1; CDR3nt: TGTGCCAGCAAGAAAGGGGGCGGGAACTATGGCTACACCTTC; CDR3aa: CASKKGGGNYGYTF
abundance: -; v_gene: TRBV4-1; j_gene: TRBJ2-1; d_gene: TRBD2; CDR3nt: TGCGCCAGCAGCCAAAGCGGGGGGGCTGAGAATGAGCAGTTCTTC; CDR3aa: CASSQSGGAENEQFF
abundance: -; v_gene: TRBV19; j_gene: TRBJ1-5; d_gene: -; CDR3nt: TGTGCCAGCACGACAGGTAGCAATCAGCCCCAGCATTTT; CDR3aa: CASTTGSNQPQHF
abundance: -; v_gene: TRBV7-9; j_gene: TRBJ1-2; d_gene: -; CDR3nt: TGTGCCAGCAGCTTAGAAACGGTTCTCTATGGCTACACCTTC; CDR3aa: CASSLETVLYGYTF
abundance: -; v_gene: TRBV9; j_gene: TRBJ1-1; d_gene: -; CDR3nt: TGTGCCAGCAGCCCCCCTGGGATGGGTTTGGCTGAAGCTTTCTTT; CDR3aa: CASSPPGMGLAEAFF
abundance: -; v_gene: TRBV2; j_gene: TRBJ1-2; d_gene: TRBD1; CDR3nt: TGTGCCAGCAGTGCGACAGGGACCTATGGCTACACCTTC; CDR3aa: CASSATGTYGYTF
abundance: -; v_gene: TRBV13; j_gene: TRBJ1-6; d_gene: -; CDR3nt: TGTGCCAGCAGCTTAGGCTCAGTCGATAATTCACCCCTCCACTTT; CDR3aa: CASSLGSVDNSPLHF
abundance: -; v_gene: TRBV5-6; j_gene: TRBJ1-5; d_gene: -; CDR3nt: TGTGCCAGCAGCTTGGGGAGTCAGCCCCAGCATTTT; CDR3aa: CASSLGSQPQHF
abundance: few; v_gene: TRBV9; j_gene: TRBJ2-3; d_gene: TRBD1; CDR3nt: TGTGCCAGCAGCCCCAGGACAGGGGGCGCAGCAGATACGCAGTATTTT; CDR3aa: CASSPRTGGAADTQYF
abundance: -; v_gene: TRBV5-1; j_gene: TRBJ1-1; d_gene: -; CDR3nt: TGCGCCAGCAGCTTGTCGGCAGGGAGAAACACTGAAGCTTTCTTT; CDR3aa: CASSLSAGRNTEAFF
abundance: -; v_gene: TRBV2; j_gene: TRBJ2-6; d_gene: -; CDR3nt: TGTGCCAGCAAAAAGGGGTCCTCTGGGGCCAACGTCCTGACTTTC; CDR3aa: CASKKGSSGANVLTF
abundance: -; v_gene: TRBV5-1; j_gene: TRBJ2-2; d_gene: -; CDR3nt: TGCGCCAGCAGCTGGGGAGACGGAAACACCGGGGAGCTGTTTTTT; CDR3aa: CASSWGDGNTGELFF
abundance: once; v_gene: TRBV9; j_gene: TRBJ1-1; d_gene: TRBD1; CDR3nt: TGTGCCAGCAGCGTAGGGACAGGAAGGTCTGAAGCTTTCTTT; CDR3aa: CASSVGTGRSEAFF
abundance: once; v_gene: TRBV7-2; j_gene: TRBJ2-5; d_gene: TRBD1; CDR3nt: TGTGCCAGCAGTCTTACAGGGGGTGGAGAGACCCAGTACTTC; CDR3aa: CASSLTGGGETQYF
abundance: -; v_gene: TRBV27; j_gene: TRBJ1-5; d_gene: -; CDR3nt: TGTGCCAGCAGTCTGGACCGCTTCAATCAGCCCCAGCATTTT; CDR3aa: CASSLDRFNQPQHF
abundance: -; v_gene: TRBV15; j_gene: TRBJ1-2; d_gene: -; CDR3nt: TGTGCCACCAGCAGAGAGGGGGTCCGAGGCTCCTATGGCTACACCTTC; CDR3aa: CATSREGVRGSYGYTF
abundance: once; v_gene: TRBV5-1; j_gene: TRBJ2-3; d_gene: -; CDR3nt: TGCGCCAGCAGCTTGAGTCGGGTGGGGATAGATACGCAGTATTTT; CDR3aa: CASSLSRVGIDTQYF
abundance: once; v_gene: TRBV5-1; j_gene: TRBJ2-4; d_gene: TRBD1; CDR3nt: TGCGCCAGCAGCTCGGGACAGAGAGGAAACATTCAGTACTTC; CDR3aa: CASSSGQRGNIQYF
abundance: -; v_gene: TRBV24-1; j_gene: TRBJ1-2; d_gene: -; CDR3nt: TGTGCCACCAGTGATTTGTCGGCTTCCTATGGCTACACCTTC; CDR3aa: CATSDLSASYGYTF
abundance: -; v_gene: TRBV10-2; j_gene: TRBJ1-6; d_gene: -; CDR3nt: TGCGCCAGCGGAGACACCAATTCACCCCTCCACTTT; CDR3aa: CASGDTNSPLHF
abundance: -; v_gene: TRBV3-1/TRBV3-2; j_gene: TRBJ2-1; d_gene: -; CDR3nt: TGTGCCAGCAGCCAAGGATACAATGAGCAGTTCTTC; CDR3aa: CASSQGYNEQFF
abundance: -; v_gene: TRBV24-1; j_gene: TRBJ2-3; d_gene: -; CDR3nt: TGTGCCACCAGACAGGGAGCTACAGATACGCAGTATTTT; CDR3aa: CATRQGATDTQYF
abundance: -; v_gene: TRBV28; j_gene: TRBJ2-4; d_gene: TRBD1; CDR3nt: TGTGCCAGCAGAGGACAGGGCGTTAGCATTCAGTACTTC; CDR3aa: CASRGQGVSIQYF
abundance: -; v_gene: TRBV19; j_gene: TRBJ1-6; d_gene: -; CDR3nt: TGTGCCAGTAGTTCAATGGGACATCCTAAGGTTTCACCCCTCCACTTT; CDR3aa: CASSSMGHPKVSPLHF
abundance: -; v_gene: TRBV27; j_gene: TRBJ1-4; d_gene: TRBD1; CDR3nt: TGTGCCAGCAGTCCCCAGGGGAGGGGGCGAGGGGAAAAACTGTTTTTT; CDR3aa: CASSPQGRGRGEKLFF
abundance: -; v_gene: TRBV4-1; j_gene: TRBJ1-1; d_gene: TRBD1; CDR3nt: TGCGCCAGCAGCCCTCAAACAGGGGGAACTGAAGCTTTCTTT; CDR3aa: CASSPQTGGTEAFF
abundance: -; v_gene: TRBV5-5; j_gene: TRBJ1-5; d_gene: TRBD1; CDR3nt: TGTGCCAGCAGCCCTCCCGCGGCTCCCGGGACAGAAGATCAGCCCCAGCATTTT; CDR3aa: CASSPPAAPGTEDQPQHF
abundance: -; v_gene: TRBV5-8; j_gene: TRBJ2-1; d_gene: -; CDR3nt: TGTGCCAGCAGCTTGGGAACCTACAATGAGCAGTTCTTC; CDR3aa: CASSLGTYNEQFF
abundance: -; v_gene: TRBV14; j_gene: TRBJ2-5; d_gene: TRBD2; CDR3nt: TGTGCCAGCAGCCAAGTTCTAGCGGTCCAAGAGACCCAGTACTTC; CDR3aa: CASSQVLAVQETQYF
abundance: -; v_gene: TRBV5-4; j_gene: TRBJ1-2; d_gene: -; CDR3nt: TGTGCCAGCAGCCCACAAACGACTCCAGACTATGGCTACACCTTC; CDR3aa: CASSPQTTPDYGYTF
abundance: -; v_gene: TRBV28; j_gene: TRBJ1-1; d_gene: -; CDR3nt: TGTGCCAGCAGTCAACTCGGGGGATTGGACACTGAAGCTTTCTTT; CDR3aa: CASSQLGGLDTEAFF
abundance: -; v_gene: TRBV27; j_gene: TRBJ1-2; d_gene: -; CDR3nt: TGTGCCAGCAGGAGAGTGGGGGCAGGAAACGAATATGGCTACACCTTC; CDR3aa: CASRRVGAGNEYGYTF
abundance: -; v_gene: TRBV4-1; j_gene: TRBJ2-7; d_gene: TRBD2; CDR3nt: TGCGCCAGCAGCCTTGAGAGCGGGAGCTCCTACGAGCAGTACTTC; CDR3aa: CASSLESGSSYEQYF
abundance: -; v_gene: TRBV4-1; j_gene: TRBJ2-5; d_gene: -; CDR3nt: TGCGCCAGCAGCCAGGACGTAGGGGGGGGCCAAGAGACCCAGTACTTC; CDR3aa: CASSQDVGGGQETQYF
abundance: -; v_gene: TRBV5-1; j_gene: TRBJ1-1; d_gene: -; CDR3nt: TGCGCCAGCAGCTTGGGCCCCCCAGGGCGCACTGAAGCTTTCTTT; CDR3aa: CASSLGPPGRTEAFF
abundance: -; v_gene: TRBV9; j_gene: TRBJ1-2; d_gene: TRBD1; CDR3nt: TGTGCCAGCAGCGTAGGGGACAGGTATGGCTACACCTTC; CDR3aa: CASSVGDRYGYTF
abundance: -; v_gene: TRBV27; j_gene: TRBJ2-3; d_gene: -; CDR3nt: TGTGCCAGCAGCCCAGGAGTCGGCCGGGGCACAGATACGCAGTATTTT; CDR3aa: CASSPGVGRGTDTQYF
abundance: once; v_gene: TRBV9; j_gene: TRBJ2-3; d_gene: -; CDR3nt: TGTGCCAGCAGCGTATGGGGCGGAGGGGCAGATACGCAGTATTTT; CDR3aa: CASSVWGGGADTQYF
abundance: -; v_gene: TRBV19; j_gene: TRBJ1-5; d_gene: -; CDR3nt: TGTGCCACCTCGCCCGGAGATCAGCCCCAGCATTTT; CDR3aa: CATSPGDQPQHF
abundance: -; v_gene: TRBV5-1; j_gene: TRBJ1-1; d_gene: -; CDR3nt: TGCGCCAGCAGCTTCCAGGGGCAAACTGAAGCTTTCTTT; CDR3aa: CASSFQGQTEAFF
abundance: once; v_gene: TRBV9; j_gene: TRBJ1-4; d_gene: -; CDR3nt: TGTGCCAGCAGCCCCGGGACGTCTGAAAAACTGTTTTTT; CDR3aa: CASSPGTSEKLFF
abundance: -; v_gene: TRBV5-4; j_gene: TRBJ1-2; d_gene: -; CDR3nt: TGTGCCAGCAGCCATCGGTCGTCATACTATGGCTACACCTTC; CDR3aa: CASSHRSSYYGYTF
abundance: once; v_gene: TRBV7-2; j_gene: TRBJ2-5; d_gene: -; CDR3nt: TGTGCCAGCAGCTTGCAGACAGTACGCCACCAAGAGACCCAGTACTTC; CDR3aa: CASSLQTVRHQETQYF
abundance: -; v_gene: TRBV7-9; j_gene: TRBJ1-2; d_gene: -; CDR3nt: TGTGCCAGCAGCTTATCTCGGGACGTATATGGCTACACCTTC; CDR3aa: CASSLSRDVYGYTF
abundance: -; v_gene: TRBV19; j_gene: TRBJ1-1; d_gene: -; CDR3nt: TGTGCCAGTAGTATTGGGGCATTACCCCCGGGCGAAGCTTTCTTT; CDR3aa: CASSIGALPPGEAFF
abundance: once; v_gene: TRBV20-1; j_gene: TRBJ2-5; d_gene: TRBD1; CDR3nt: TGCAGTGCTAGTGGACAGGGCCAAGAGACCCAGTACTTC; CDR3aa: CSASGQGQETQYF
abundance: -; v_gene: TRBV21-1; j_gene: TRBJ2-3; d_gene: -; CDR3nt: TGTGCCAGCAGAGGAACGGAGGGAGGAGCGGAAAGCACAGATACGCAGTATTTT; CDR3aa: CASRGTEGGAESTDTQYF
abundance: -; v_gene: TRBV7-7; j_gene: TRBJ2-3; d_gene: -; CDR3nt: TGTGCTAGCAGCTTAGGAGGGGAAGCGGATACGCAGTATTTT; CDR3aa: CASSLGGEADTQYF
abundance: few; v_gene: TRBV7-9; j_gene: TRBJ1-4; d_gene: TRBD1; CDR3nt: TGTGCCAGCAGCCGACAGGGGACCTCCGTCAAACTGTTTTTT; CDR3aa: CASSRQGTSVKLFF
abundance: -; v_gene: TRBV7-9; j_gene: TRBJ2-7; d_gene: -; CDR3nt: TGTGCCAGCAGCCCGGGCCCCGGCGAGCAGTACTTC; CDR3aa: CASSPGPGEQYF
abundance: -; v_gene: TRBV5-1; j_gene: TRBJ2-1; d_gene: -; CDR3nt: TGCGCCAGCAGCCTATCCGGGGAAAGTTACGATGAGCAGTTCTTC; CDR3aa: CASSLSGESYDEQFF
abundance: -; v_gene: TRBV24-1; j_gene: TRBJ1-5; d_gene: -; CDR3nt: TGTGCCACCAGTGAGAGGGAAAATCAGCCCCAGCATTTT; CDR3aa: CATSERENQPQHF
abundance: -; v_gene: TRBV27; j_gene: TRBJ1-4; d_gene: TRBD1; CDR3nt: TGTGCCAGCAGTTCGGACAGGTTTAATGAAAAACTGTTTTTT; CDR3aa: CASSSDRFNEKLFF
abundance: -; v_gene: TRBV14; j_gene: TRBJ1-6; d_gene: -; CDR3nt: TGTGCCAGCAGCCAGGACAGATCTTCACCCCTCCACTTT; CDR3aa: CASSQDRSSPLHF